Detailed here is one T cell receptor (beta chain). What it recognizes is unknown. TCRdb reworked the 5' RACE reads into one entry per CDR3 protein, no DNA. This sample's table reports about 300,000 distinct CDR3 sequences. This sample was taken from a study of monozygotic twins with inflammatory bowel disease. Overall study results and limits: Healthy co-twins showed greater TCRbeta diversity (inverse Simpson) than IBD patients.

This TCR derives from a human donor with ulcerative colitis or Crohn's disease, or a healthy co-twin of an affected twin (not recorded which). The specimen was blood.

CDR3 loop: CAWSSGGYNEQFF. The chain has TRBV30 and TRBJ2-1; TCRdb outputs TRBD1, but without DNA this stays unchecked. Looked up from germline, CDR1 is GTSNPN and CDR2 is SVGIG (reference sequence). The CDR3 extends over 13 amino acids.